This record looks at one T cell receptor (beta chain) sequence and its context. Its antigen is currently unknown. The naive CD8 fraction comprised CD45RO-negative cells positively selected for CCR7 and excluded terminally differentiated effector memory CD45RA+ cells. Profiling relied on immunoSEQ multiplex PCR, and the TCRdb table lists in-frame clones only, not all of them. The data contain approximately 600,000 clones, 95% of them singletons. The record originates from a study of shared clonotypes between healthy human individuals. Study findings and constraints: Clonotypes shared by all four sorted-subset donors had higher generation probabilities than non-shared clonotypes. Generally, naive subsets came out with larger estimated richness than memory subsets. A handful of donors showed sharing of approximately 5% of naive CD4 clonotypes.

The germline CDR1 and CDR2 sequences are SGHRS and YFSETQ. Trimming removed 0 bases at V and 2 bases at J, with 9 bases between. CDR3 length equals 14 residues. The specimen sequenced was naive CD8+ T cells sorted from blood. J is TRBJ2-7 and V is TRBV5-1, with D hard to call. This clonotype originated in a woman in her thirties in good health. This CDR3 is CASSLAGTTYEQYF. The CDR3, as DNA: TGCGCCAGCAGCTTGGCCGGCACAACCTACGAGCAGTACTTC. Full variable domain (rest looked up from reference TRBV5-1 and TRBJ2-7): KAGVTQTPRYLIKTRGQQVTLSCSPISGHRSVSWYQQTPGQGLQFLFEYFSETQRNKGNFPGRFSGRQFSNSRSEMNVSTLELGDSALYLCASSLAGTTYEQYFGPGTRLTVT.